This TCR beta chain was observed in a study of T cell responses to AZD1222 COVID-19 vaccine. Germline V gene data show CDR1 as SGHTA and CDR2 as FQGNSA. The V end lost 3 bases, the J end lost 0 bases, and 6 bases lay between the germline ends. This CDR3 comprises 13 residues. In its sample, this clone was seen once. The assay was immunoSEQ multiplex PCR, and TCRdb's table has in-frame clones only and misses some. The data show 100,000 to 120,000 clones, 88% seen once. The TCR comes from an adult in good health. Sample: peripheral blood, taken on day 0 of AZD1222 vaccination. The chain employs TRBV7-2 and TRBJ2-7; D perhaps matches TRBD2 (5 bases). The CDR3 protein is CASSFGLSYEQYF. DNA for the CDR3: TGTGCCAGCAGCTTCGGACTCTCCTACGAGCAGTACTTC.